This T cell receptor beta chain was profiled in a study of T cell repertoires in cytomegalovirus infection. Study-wide background: Evidence of both CMV infection and a matching HLA type came from public TCR beta signatures.

Overall study results and limits: The ex vivo response was dominated by HLA-C-restricted CMV-specific TCR beta clonotypes. CMV carriers having the relevant HLA were flagged by cumulative public TCR beta family frequency.

With respect to this clonotype: What it recognizes is unknown.

CDR1 is SQVTM and CDR2 is ANQGSEA in the germline V gene. The length of the CDR3 is 17 residues. Trimming took off 0 bases at V and 7 bases at J, with 21 bases between the two ends. One entry per CDR3 protein, called by TCRdb with MiXCR from the reads. This table has 200,000 to 250,000 distinct CDR3 sequences, over 20% appearing once. Sequenced input: CD8+ T cells from PBMCs. The chain employs TRBV29-1 and TRBJ2-2; perhaps D is TRBD1 or TRBD2 (5 bases each). The sequence was obtained from a human donor in good health (CMV status not recorded). Some clones in this sample may be carry-over from other donors' samples. The CDR3 is CSVEDLSGQPGNGELFF. The CDR3 nucleotides are TGCAGCGTTGAAGATCTTTCAGGGCAGCCCGGGAACGGGGAGCTGTTTTTT.